This is a list of T cell receptor beta chains from one sample in a study of blood T cell repertoires in COVID-19. Only in-frame clones appear in the TCRdb table, and some are missing; sequencing was by immunoSEQ multiplex PCR. The sample yields a few hundred thousand clones, roughly 86% seen once. Sequenced: PBMCs or T cells enriched from blood (not recorded which). These receptors were obtained from a woman in her forties or fifties who had recovered from COVID-19. CDR3s include the opening cysteine and the closing phenylalanine or tryptophan. The D gene is left open where the match is weak. The size of a clone is reported for some rows only, either as once, few or many, or as a class for expanded clones.

d_call j_call v_call clone_size cdr3_aa cdr3_nt
TRBD1 TRBJ1-2 TRBV7-9 once CASTGQSNYGYTF TGTGCCAGCACGGGACAGTCTAACTATGGCTACACCTTC
NA TRBJ2-1 TRBV18 NA CASSPSTGWLNEQFF TGTGCCAGCTCACCTTCTACAGGGTGGCTCAATGAGCAGTTCTTC
TRBD1 TRBJ2-7 TRBV11-2 NA CASSLVGGQLLSEQYF TGTGCCAGCAGCTTAGTAGGGGGACAGCTCCTATCCGAGCAGTACTTC
TRBD2 TRBJ2-7 TRBV28 NA CASSFPVLAGEQYF TGTGCCAGCAGTTTCCCTGTACTAGCGGGCGAGCAGTACTTC
TRBD2 TRBJ2-2 TRBV6-6 NA CASSLGLAGGRGGELFF TGTGCCAGCAGTCTAGGACTAGCGGGAGGGAGAGGCGGGGAGCTGTTTTTT
TRBD1 TRBJ1-1 TRBV7-3 NA CASSLTGEVNTEAFF TGTGCCAGCAGCCTTACAGGGGAGGTGAACACTGAAGCTTTCTTT
NA TRBJ2-2 TRBV7-9 once CASSLAGGPGELFF TGTGCCAGCAGCTTAGCCGGAGGGCCCGGGGAGCTGTTTTTT
NA TRBJ1-1 TRBV18 NA CASSDGEGRNTEAFF TGTGCCAGCTCAGACGGGGAGGGTAGGAACACTGAAGCTTTCTTT
NA TRBJ1-1 TRBV7-8 NA CASSLGQPMNTEAFF TGTGCCAGCAGCTTAGGACAGCCCATGAACACTGAAGCTTTCTTT
TRBD1 TRBJ1-2 TRBV5-1 NA CASSPGTGDGYTF TGCGCCAGCAGCCCCGGGACAGGGGACGGCTACACCTTC
NA TRBJ2-7 TRBV9 NA CASSVAETVGYEQYF TGTGCCAGCAGCGTAGCGGAGACGGTAGGCTACGAGCAGTACTTC
TRBD2 TRBJ2-4 TRBV9 NA CASSPLAGENIQYF TGTGCCAGCAGCCCCTTGGCGGGAGAAAACATTCAGTACTTC
NA TRBJ2-2 TRBV5-4 NA CASSLDGVTGELFF TGTGCCAGCAGCTTGGACGGGGTCACCGGGGAGCTGTTTTTT
NA TRBJ2-3 TRBV4-1 few CASSGRGELAFEDTQYF TGCGCCAGCAGCGGAAGGGGCGAACTAGCATTCGAAGATACGCAGTATTTT
NA TRBJ1-2 TRBV6-5 NA CASRNLTANYGYTF TGTGCCAGCAGAAACCTAACAGCTAACTATGGCTACACCTTC
TRBD2 TRBJ2-1 TRBV9 NA CASGGISGRSGDEQFF TGTGCCAGCGGGGGGATAAGCGGGAGGTCTGGGGATGAGCAGTTCTTC
TRBD1 TRBJ2-1 TRBV6-5 NA CASSTGQTPANEQFF TGTGCCAGCAGCACGGGACAGACCCCCGCGAATGAGCAGTTCTTC